Reported below is one TCR beta chain. Germline values: CDR1 KGHDR, CDR2 SFDVKD. The CDR3 contains 17 residues. After removal of 6 bases from V and 0 bases from J, the junction contained 10 bases not matched to a gene. The data stem from a study of response to subunit inactivated influenza vaccine. One entry per CDR3 protein, called by TCRdb with MiXCR from the RT-PCR reads. Found here are under 850,000 distinct CDR3 sequences, 18% of them singletons; the top ten hold roughly 11%. The clonotype comes from a man in his forties or fifties who received an inactivated influenza vaccine. Specimen: PBMCs from blood, collected 5 days after vaccination. This sequence joins TRBV24-1 and TRBJ2-1, with 7 bases aligning to TRBD1. This chain's CDR3 is CATSFGTALSSYNEQFF. The CDR3 DNA reads TGTGCCACCAGTTTCGGGACAGCCCTCAGCTCCTACAATGAGCAGTTCTTC.